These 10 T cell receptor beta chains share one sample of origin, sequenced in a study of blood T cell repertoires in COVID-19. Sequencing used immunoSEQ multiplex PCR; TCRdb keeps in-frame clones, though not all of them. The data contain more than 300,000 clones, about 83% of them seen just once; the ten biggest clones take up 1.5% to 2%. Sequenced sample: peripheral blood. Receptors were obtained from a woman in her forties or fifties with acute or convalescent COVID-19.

The CDR3 DNA follows: TGTGCCAGCTCACCGTACAGGGGGGAGCAGTACTTC. Its translation: CASSPYRGEQYF. V and J are TRBV18 and TRBJ2-7; 8 bases align to TRBD1. The CDR3 has 12 amino acids. In germline, CDR1 is KGHSH, CDR2 LQKENI. V shed 3 bases and J 7 bases; nucleotides not matched to a gene: 2.

CDR3 sequence: CASRGAWDTLNTEAFF. The CDR3 coding sequence is TGCGCCAGCAGGGGGGCCTGGGACACCCTGAACACTGAAGCTTTCTTT. The chain employs TRBV4-1 and TRBJ1-1; D possibly corresponds to TRBD1 (6 bases). Germline V gene lookup returns CDR1 MGHRA and CDR2 YSYEKL. This CDR3 contains 16 residues. Trimming pared 6 bases from V and 0 bases from J, leaving 17 bases between.

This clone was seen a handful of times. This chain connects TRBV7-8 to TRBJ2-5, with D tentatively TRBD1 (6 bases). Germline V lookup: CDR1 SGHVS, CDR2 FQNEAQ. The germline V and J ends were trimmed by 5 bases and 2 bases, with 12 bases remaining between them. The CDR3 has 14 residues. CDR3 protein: CASSITGKQETQYF. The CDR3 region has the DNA TGTGCCAGCAGCATAACAGGGAAACAAGAGACCCAGTACTTC.

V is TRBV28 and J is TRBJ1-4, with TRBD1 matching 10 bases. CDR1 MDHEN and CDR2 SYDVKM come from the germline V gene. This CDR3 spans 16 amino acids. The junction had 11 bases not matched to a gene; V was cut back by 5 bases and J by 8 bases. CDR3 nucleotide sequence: TGTGCCAGCAGTAATCCGGGACAGGGGTTATCGGAAAAACTGTTTTTT. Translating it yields CASSNPGQGLSEKLFF.

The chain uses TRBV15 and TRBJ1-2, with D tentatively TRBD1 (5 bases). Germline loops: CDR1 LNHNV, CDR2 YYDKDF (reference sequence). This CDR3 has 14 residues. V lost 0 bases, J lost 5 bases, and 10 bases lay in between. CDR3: CATSREGVGYGYTF. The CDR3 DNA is TGTGCCACCAGCAGAGAAGGGGTGGGGTATGGCTACACCTTC.

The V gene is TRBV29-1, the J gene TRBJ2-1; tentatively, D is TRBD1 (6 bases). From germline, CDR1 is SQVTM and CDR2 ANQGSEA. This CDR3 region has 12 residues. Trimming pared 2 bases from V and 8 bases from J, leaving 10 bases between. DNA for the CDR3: TGCAGCGTTGAAAAACAGGGAGATGAGCAGTTCTTC. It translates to CSVEKQGDEQFF.

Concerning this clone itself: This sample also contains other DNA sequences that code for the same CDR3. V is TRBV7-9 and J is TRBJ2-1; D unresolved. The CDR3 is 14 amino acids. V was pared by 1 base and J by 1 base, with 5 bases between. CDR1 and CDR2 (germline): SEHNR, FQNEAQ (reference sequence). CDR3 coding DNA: TGTGCCAGCAGCTTAGTAGCTTCCTACAATGAGCAGTTCTTC. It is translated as CASSLVASYNEQFF.

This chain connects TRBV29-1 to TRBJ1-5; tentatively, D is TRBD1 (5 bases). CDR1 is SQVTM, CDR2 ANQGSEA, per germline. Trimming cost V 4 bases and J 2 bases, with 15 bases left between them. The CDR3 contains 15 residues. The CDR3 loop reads CSVVLAGGGNQPQHF. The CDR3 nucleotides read TGCAGCGTTGTCCTTGCGGGGGGGGGCAATCAGCCCCAGCATTTT.

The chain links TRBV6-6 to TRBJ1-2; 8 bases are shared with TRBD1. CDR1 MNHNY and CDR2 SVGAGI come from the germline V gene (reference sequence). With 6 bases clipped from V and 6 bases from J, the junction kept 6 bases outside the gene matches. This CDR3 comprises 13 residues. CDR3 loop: CASRFGQGHGYTF. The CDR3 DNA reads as TGTGCCAGCAGATTCGGACAGGGCCATGGCTACACCTTC.

The CDR3 nucleotides are TGTGCCAGCAGCCAAGACAGGGGGCAGTTCTTC. Its translation: CASSQDRGQFF. This chain joins TRBV3-1 (or the pseudogene TRBV3-2) and TRBJ2-1, with D possibly being TRBD1 (6 bases). Germline V CDR1 and CDR2: LGHDT, YNNKEL (reference sequence). This CDR3 has 11 residues. Between the trimmed V and J ends, which lost 0 bases and 12 bases, there was a span of 6 bases.